This T cell receptor beta chain stems from a study of T cell responses to AZD1222 COVID-19 vaccine. Notes on the study in general: Most donors were white British, females outnumbered males, and clonal diversity was possibly underestimated. After two AZD1222 doses, spike-specific TCR breadth and depth rose versus day 0.

Sequencing used immunoSEQ multiplex PCR; TCRdb keeps in-frame clones, though not all of them. The data contain roughly 150,000 clones, roughly 91% of them singletons. Combined were second doses at about 4 or about 12 weeks. As to this clone: Antigen: not known.

Sequenced here: peripheral blood, sampled 28 days after the second AZD1222 dose. The origin of this receptor is an adult who received the AZD1222 COVID-19 vaccine.

The CDR3 bases are TGTGCCAGCAGTGAAGCTGGCGGGGTGTACACAGATACGCAGTATTTT. Protein: CASSEAGGVYTDTQYF. The chain uses TRBV2 and TRBJ2-3; a weak D match, TRBD2 (6 bases). Trimming removed 0 bases at V and 2 bases at J, with 12 bases between. The CDR3 is 16 amino acids. The germline gives CDR1 SNHLY, CDR2 FYNNEI.